This TCR beta chain came from a study of control samples from healthy donors and cancer patients. The method was immunoSEQ multiplex PCR; TCRdb's version includes in-frame clones alone and lacks a portion of them. The sample comprises about 160,000 clones, 96% of which are singletons, and approximately 0.97% rests with the top ten. CDR3 length: 11 amino acids. Per the germline V gene, CDR1 is SGDLS and CDR2 is YYNGEE. The V end was cut by 4 bases, the J end by 2 bases, with 1 base between. This sequence joins TRBV9 and TRBJ1-3; no reliable D call. This clonotype was sampled from a woman in her twenties or thirties in good health. Sequencing used blood. The CDR3: CASSPGNTIYF. The CDR3 DNA reads as TGTGCCAGCAGCCCTGGAAACACCATATATTTT.